This T cell receptor (beta chain) was sequenced during a study of glioma-infiltrating T cells. Unmatched junction bases numbered 14, after V lost 6 bases and J lost 7 bases. The CDR3 runs 14 residues. Per germline, CDR1 SQVTM and CDR2 ANQGSEA. Using RNA template, CDR3s of TCR alpha and beta were amplified with iRepertoire arm-PCR. TCRdb ran MiXCR on the multiplex PCR reads and lists one entry per CDR3 protein. The sample consists of 150,000 to 200,000 distinct CDR3 sequences, 43% of them appearing once. Material: glioma tissue, nonneoplastic brain tissue, or PBMCs (not recorded which). The rearrangement joins TRBV29-1 to TRBJ2-7, with TRBD1 matching 8 bases. The sequence derives from a human donor with low-grade glioma or glioblastoma, undergoing nonglioma brain surgery, or in good health (not recorded which). Here the CDR3 DNA reads TGCAGCGTGCGACCGGGACAGGTGGCAGGGGAGCAGTACTTC. Its protein is CSVRPGQVAGEQYF.